Listed here are 9 T cell receptor beta chains from one sample, sequenced in a study of CD4+ T cells in melanoma. Profiled with immunoSEQ multiplex PCR; TCRdb holds only in-frame clones, not every one. The table has 120,000 to 150,000 clones, around nine tenths seen once; the top ten hold 1.5%. The receptors were gathered from a human donor with melanoma.

V is TRBV4-1 and J is TRBJ2-7; D perhaps matches TRBD1 (5 bases). There are 21 residues in the CDR3. CDR1 and CDR2 (germline): MGHRA, YSYEKL. V was trimmed by 2 bases and J by 1 base, leaving 30 bases between them. The DNA of the CDR3 is TGCGCCAGCAGCCAACCACCCGACAGAGGAAGGGGCCAATCAAGTTCCTACGAGCAGTACTTC. This sequence encodes CASSQPPDRGRGQSSSYEQYF.

This sequence joins TRBV6-1 and TRBJ2-7; D may be TRBD2 (6 bases). CDR3 size: 14 residues. V was clipped by 6 bases and J by 1 base, with 13 bases between them. CDR1 is MNHNS and CDR2 is SASEGT in the germline V gene. CDR3 in DNA: TGTGCCAGCAGGACCAGCGGGCCTTCCTACGAGCAGTACTTC. This encodes CASRTSGPSYEQYF.

There are a few counts of this clone. The chain has TRBV9 and TRBJ1-4; TRBD1 is a possible D gene (6 bases). Trimming stripped 3 bases from V and 8 bases from J, with 23 bases between. CDR1 is SGDLS and CDR2 is YYNGEE in the germline V gene. The CDR3 loop spans 17 amino acids. CDR3 bases: TGTGCCAGCAGCGACGGATACCCAGGGGAAATAGAGGAAAAACTGTTTTTT. Protein sequence: CASSDGYPGEIEEKLFF.

The V gene is TRBV5-1, the J gene TRBJ2-3; D is ambiguous. This CDR3 comprises 13 residues. Germline V gene lookup returns CDR1 SGHRS and CDR2 YFSETQ. Deletions cut 4 bases from V and 4 bases from J, with 10 bases between. The CDR3 is CASSGEDSDTQYF. The CDR3 DNA sequence: TGCGCCAGCAGCGGCGAAGACTCAGATACGCAGTATTTT. Full variable domain (rest looked up from reference TRBV5-1 and TRBJ2-3): KAGVTQTPRYLIKTRGQQVTLSCSPISGHRSVSWYQQTPGQGLQFLFEYFSETQRNKGNFPGRFSGRQFSNSRSEMNVSTLELGDSALYLCASSGEDSDTQYFGPGTRLTVL.

J is TRBJ2-7 and V is TRBV5-8; no reliable D call. The germline V and J ends were trimmed by 0 bases and 3 bases, with 13 bases remaining between them. The germline gives CDR1 SGHTS, CDR2 YDEGEE. The CDR3 consists of 15 residues. The CDR3 loop is CASSLGFAVGYEQYF. The CDR3 DNA is TGTGCCAGCAGCTTGGGGTTTGCGGTAGGCTACGAGCAGTACTTC.

In its sample, this clone was seen once. The rearrangement links TRBV5-1 to TRBJ2-3, with 8 bases aligning to TRBD1. CDR3 size: 16 residues. Unmatched junction bases numbered 7, after V lost 0 bases and J lost 4 bases. Germline assignment: CDR1 SGHRS and CDR2 YFSETQ. In DNA form, the CDR3 reads TGCGCCAGCAGCTTGGATCCAGGACAGGGTTCAGATACGCAGTATTTT. It specifies CASSLDPGQGSDTQYF.

This chain uses TRBV7-3 with TRBJ1-1; D perhaps matches TRBD1 (6 bases). With 1 base removed from V and 8 bases from J, the gap between germline ends came to 14 bases. The CDR3 consists of 14 residues. Germline V gives CDR1 SGHTA, CDR2 FQGTGA. DNA of the CDR3: TGTGCCAGCAGCTTAAGTAGGGGCGGGACAGAAGCTTTCTTT. This translates into CASSLSRGGTEAFF.

The chain joins TRBV6-1 to TRBJ2-7, with 9 bases aligning to TRBD1. Trimming at V came to 0 bases and at J to 4 bases, leaving 4 bases not matched to a gene. CDR3 length: 15 amino acids. CDR1 is MNHNS and CDR2 is SASEGT in the germline V gene. CDR3 residues: CASSEAHRGPYEQYF. CDR3 nucleotides: TGTGCCAGCAGTGAAGCCCACAGGGGGCCTTACGAGCAGTACTTC.

The rearrangement joins TRBV7-8 to TRBJ2-5; TRBD2 matches 7 bases. The CDR3 extends over 16 amino acids. The trim removed 4 bases at V and 2 bases at J, leaving 10 bases unmatched. Germline CDR1 and CDR2: SGHVS and FQNEAQ. The CDR3 coding sequence is TGTGCCAGCAGCTGGGGAGCGGGGTCGCCACAAGAGACCCAGTACTTC. Its translation: CASSWGAGSPQETQYF.